Listed below are T cell receptor beta chains from one sample, sequenced in a study of blood T cell repertoires in COVID-19. Profiling relied on immunoSEQ multiplex PCR, and the TCRdb table lists in-frame clones only, not all of them. This sample carries around 250,000 clones, under 85% of them seen once, and the ten largest clones take approximately 2%. The source material was peripheral blood. Receptors were obtained from a man younger than 45 who had recovered from COVID-19. CDR3s include the opening cysteine and the closing phenylalanine or tryptophan. Fields, in order: J gene, D gene, clone size, V gene, CDR3 protein, CDR3 DNA. D genes are given only for firm matches. Rows give clone size only sometimes, using once, few, many, or a class for an expanded clone.

>TRBJ1-1|.|.|TRBV4-1
CASSQVMRRAEAFF
TGCGCCAGCAGCCAAGTCATGAGGCGGGCTGAAGCTTTCTTT
>TRBJ2-2|TRBD2|.|TRBV11-3
CASSSRRGGEARGGELFF
TGTGCCAGCAGCTCCCGACGGGGAGGGGAGGCTCGTGGCGGGGAGCTGTTTTTT
>TRBJ2-5|TRBD2|.|TRBV11-2
CASRVAGAETQYF
TGTGCCAGCAGAGTAGCGGGGGCTGAGACCCAGTACTTC
>TRBJ1-2|.|.|TRBV11-2
CASSFTGSYGYTF
TGTGCCAGCAGCTTTACAGGGAGCTATGGCTACACCTTC
>TRBJ2-2|TRBD1|.|TRBV5-5
CASSLVGQITGELFF
TGTGCCAGCAGCTTGGTGGGACAGATCACCGGGGAGCTGTTTTTT
>TRBJ2-5|.|.|TRBV6-1
CASSEFRETQYF
TGTGCCAGCAGTGAATTCCGGGAGACCCAGTACTTC
>TRBJ1-1|.|.|TRBV27
CASRQQGFGTEAFF
TGTGCCAGCAGGCAACAGGGTTTTGGCACTGAAGCTTTCTTT
>TRBJ2-3|TRBD2|few|TRBV6-4
CASSELSGGGRATQYF
TGTGCCAGCAGTGAACTCAGCGGGGGGGGCCGGGCTACGCAGTATTTT
>TRBJ2-5|TRBD2|.|TRBV2
CASSDRSGGAGGTQYF
TGTGCCAGCAGTGATAGGAGCGGGGGGGCCGGCGGGACCCAGTACTTC
>TRBJ1-4|.|once|TRBV2
CAGFGQREKLFF
TGTGCCGGATTTGGACAACGCGAAAAACTGTTTTTT
>TRBJ1-2|TRBD1|few|TRBV5-1
CASSLGQGNEGYTF
TGCGCCAGCAGCTTAGGACAGGGGAATGAGGGCTACACCTTC
>TRBJ2-3|TRBD2|.|TRBV6-6
CASSGSSGGASDTQYF
TGTGCCAGCAGTGGCAGTAGCGGGGGGGCCTCAGATACGCAGTATTTT
>TRBJ2-5|.|.|TRBV2
CASSAKTSKRETQYF
TGTGCCAGCAGTGCCAAGACATCCAAGCGGGAGACCCAGTACTTC
>TRBJ1-2|TRBD1|.|TRBV5-1
CASSLGPTSGQVFYGYTF
TGCGCCAGCAGCTTGGGACCTACTTCTGGACAGGTCTTCTATGGCTACACCTTC
>TRBJ2-5|.|.|TRBV12-3/TRBV12-4
CASSPIGAAAQYF
TGTGCCAGCAGTCCAATTGGGGCGGCGGCCCAGTACTTC
>TRBJ1-1|.|.|TRBV27
CASSETPGVRTEAFF
TGTGCCAGCAGTGAGACCCCAGGGGTTCGCACTGAAGCTTTCTTT
>TRBJ2-5|.|.|TRBV5-1
CASSGGDRGETQYF
TGCGCCAGCAGCGGTGGAGACCGAGGAGAGACCCAGTACTTC
>TRBJ1-2|.|.|TRBV12-1
CASSFAVTGADYGYTF
TGTGCCAGCAGCTTTGCGGTAACAGGGGCCGACTATGGCTACACCTTC
>TRBJ1-5|.|.|TRBV15
CATTQGPNQPQHF
TGTGCCACCACGCAGGGTCCGAATCAGCCCCAGCATTTT
>TRBJ2-7|.|once|TRBV9
CASSVGGTSPHEQYF
TGTGCCAGCAGCGTAGGTGGGACATCCCCCCACGAGCAGTACTTC
>TRBJ1-1|.|.|TRBV7-9
CASSFGGNAEAFF
TGTGCCAGCAGCTTTGGAGGGAACGCTGAAGCTTTCTTT
>TRBJ1-1|.|.|TRBV11-2
CASREGNTEAFF
TGTGCCAGCAGGGAGGGGAACACTGAAGCTTTCTTT
>TRBJ2-3|.|.|TRBV10-1
CASSSSGTDTQYF
TGCGCCAGCAGCTCGTCGGGCACAGATACGCAGTATTTT
>TRBJ2-7|.|.|TRBV6-1
CASSEVEGIAQYF
TGTGCCAGCAGTGAAGTCGAGGGTATTGCGCAGTACTTC
>TRBJ2-3|TRBD2|.|TRBV9
CASSGSGTSGAGDTQYF
TGTGCCAGCAGCGGATCCGGGACTAGCGGGGCTGGGGATACGCAGTATTTT
>TRBJ2-3|.|.|TRBV6-6
CASSPRGSPGHTQYF
TGTGCCAGCAGTCCCCGGGGGAGTCCGGGGCATACGCAGTATTTT
>TRBJ2-1|.|.|TRBV7-6
CASSTLARPGDNEQFF
TGTGCCAGCAGCACGCTGGCTCGTCCGGGAGACAATGAGCAGTTCTTC
>TRBJ2-2|.|.|TRBV10-1
CASSESLEVAGTGELFF
TGCGCCAGCAGTGAGTCGTTGGAGGTCGCCGGCACCGGGGAGCTGTTTTTT
>TRBJ1-5|.|.|TRBV25-1
CASSGAPPQHF
TGTGCCAGCAGTGGAGCCCCGCCCCAGCATTTT
>TRBJ1-3|TRBD1|.|TRBV4-1
CASSQAGTALGVSGNTIYF
TGCGCCAGCAGCCAAGCTGGGACAGCCTTGGGGGTCTCTGGAAACACCATATATTTT
>TRBJ2-2|.|.|TRBV7-3
CASNPLGDNITGELFF
TGTGCCAGCAACCCTCTGGGGGACAACATCACCGGGGAGCTGTTTTTT
>TRBJ1-1|.|.|TRBV12-3/TRBV12-4
CASSLSKSTEAFF
TGTGCCAGCAGTTTGAGCAAGAGCACTGAAGCTTTCTTT
>TRBJ1-2|.|.|TRBV5-6
CASSRSMEGLGGYTF
TGTGCCAGCAGCCGGTCTATGGAGGGGTTGGGTGGCTACACCTTC
>TRBJ1-3|TRBD1|few|TRBV28
CASRPTGGGNTIYF
TGTGCCAGCAGACCTACAGGGGGCGGAAACACCATATATTTT
>TRBJ1-1|TRBD1|.|TRBV19
CASSMRQGYTEAFF
TGTGCCAGTAGTATGCGACAGGGTTACACTGAAGCTTTCTTT
>TRBJ2-5|.|.|TRBV29-1
CSVEPPTGLEETQYF
TGCAGCGTTGAGCCTCCTACAGGGTTGGAAGAGACCCAGTACTTC
>TRBJ2-1|TRBD1|.|TRBV6-5
CASSQSGQALRQFF
TGTGCCAGCAGTCAATCGGGACAGGCCTTACGGCAGTTCTTC
>TRBJ2-1|.|.|TRBV6-5
CASIGGAGSYNEQFF
TGTGCCAGCATTGGTGGGGCAGGCTCCTACAATGAGCAGTTCTTC
>TRBJ1-5|TRBD1|once|TRBV5-7
CASSWGQLVDQPQHF
TGTGCCAGCAGCTGGGGACAGCTAGTGGATCAGCCCCAGCATTTT
>TRBJ1-2|TRBD1|.|TRBV5-1
CASSSGQGRYGYTF
TGCGCCAGCAGCTCGGGACAGGGGAGGTATGGCTACACCTTC
>TRBJ2-6|.|.|TRBV18
CASSQQGSGANVLTF
TGTGCCAGCTCACAACAGGGATCTGGGGCCAACGTCCTGACTTTC
>TRBJ1-1|TRBD1|.|TRBV27
CASSATGGARAFF
TGTGCCAGCAGTGCGACAGGGGGCGCGAGAGCTTTCTTT
>TRBJ1-3|.|few|TRBV9
CASSLNSGNTIYF
TGTGCCAGCAGCCTAAACTCTGGAAACACCATATATTTT
>TRBJ2-3|TRBD1|.|TRBV10-3
CAISVGQGRSDTQYF
TGTGCCATCAGTGTAGGACAGGGGAGATCAGATACGCAGTATTTT
>TRBJ2-3|.|.|TRBV7-8
CASSSEQFLDTQYF
TGTGCCAGCAGCTCGGAGCAATTTTTAGATACGCAGTATTTT
>TRBJ2-7|TRBD1|.|TRBV5-1
CASSRTGTVSYNEQYF
TGCGCCAGCAGCCGGACAGGGACAGTATCGTACAACGAGCAGTACTTC
>TRBJ2-2|TRBD1|.|TRBV6-5
CATRPGRGQAGELFF
TGTGCCACCCGACCAGGTCGGGGACAGGCCGGGGAGCTGTTTTTT
>TRBJ2-3|TRBD2|once|TRBV10-3
CAISRLAKTDTQYF
TGTGCCATCAGCCGACTAGCAAAGACAGATACGCAGTATTTT
>TRBJ2-3|TRBD2|.|TRBV7-2
CASTTSGGASTDTQYF
TGTGCCAGCACAACTAGCGGGGGAGCTAGCACAGATACGCAGTATTTT
>TRBJ1-2|.|.|TRBV5-6
CASTLLGAGRGGYTF
TGTGCCAGCACCCTCCTTGGCGCGGGGCGGGGAGGCTACACCTTC
>TRBJ2-5|.|.|TRBV5-1
CASSLAVLDQETQYF
TGCGCCAGCAGCCTGGCAGTACTAGACCAAGAGACCCAGTACTTC
>TRBJ2-3|.|.|TRBV12-3/TRBV12-4
CASSLAADGTQYF
TGTGCCAGCAGTTTAGCGGCGGATGGTACGCAGTATTTT
>TRBJ2-5|.|.|TRBV4-1
CASSGMGAQETQYF
TGCGCCAGCAGCGGGATGGGGGCCCAAGAGACCCAGTACTTC
>TRBJ1-4|.|.|TRBV5-1
CASSLGQSNEKLFF
TGCGCCAGCAGCTTGGGACAGTCTAATGAAAAACTGTTTTTT
>TRBJ1-3|TRBD1|.|TRBV7-2
CASSIQGSSGNTIYF
TGTGCCAGCAGTATACAGGGGAGCTCTGGAAACACCATATATTTT